This T cell receptor (beta chain) was documented in a study of cytomegalovirus exposure and HLA in healthy donors. With 60 Vbeta and 13 Jbeta primers, the PCR was carried out. Profiling relied on immunoSEQ multiplex PCR, and the TCRdb table lists in-frame clones only, not all of them. The sample lists 210,000 or so clones; roughly 89% were seen once. The CDR3 consists of 15 residues. CDR1 and CDR2 from the germline V gene are LNHDA and SQIVND (reference sequence). Trimming removed 2 bases from V and 7 bases from J; junction bases left unmatched: 8. The sequence derives from a woman aged 18-29 years in good health and CMV-seronegative. The sample comprised PBMCs. The genes are TRBV19 and TRBJ2-1; TRBD1 matches 7 bases. For the CDR3, the DNA is TGTGCCAGTAGTATATATCGAGGGGGCGGGAATGAGCAGTTCTTC. Residues: CASSIYRGGGNEQFF.